The 23 T cell receptor beta chains reported below all come from one sample, sequenced in a study of Ad26.COV2.S vaccination and SARS-CoV-2 variants. This table comes from immunoSEQ multiplex PCR, and its TCRdb copy is limited to in-frame clones, with some not included. In the table there are almost 400,000 clones, over 75% of which are singletons. Treatment described: roughly 19 received Ad26.COV2.S at low or high dose, single or two shots; roughly five received placebo; per-sample allocation not given. Vaccine and placebo recipients were sampled on day 63 after the first injection. This sample comprised peripheral blood, obtained in a trial of Ad26.COV2.S vaccine versus placebo. Source of these receptors: a person between 18 and 59 years old who received the Ad26.COV2.S COVID-19 vaccine or a placebo.

The chain uses TRBV5-1 and TRBJ1-1; no definite D call. The CDR3 is 13 amino acids. V lost 0 bases to trimming and J lost 4 bases, with 7 bases between them. Germline V gives CDR1 SGHRS, CDR2 YFSETQ. The CDR3 is CASSLEEFTEAFF. The CDR3 coding sequence is TGCGCCAGCAGCTTGGAGGAATTCACTGAAGCTTTCTTT.

Here the CDR3 reads CASSASPLSTDTQYF. The CDR3 DNA sequence: TGTGCCAGCAGTGCTAGTCCCCTTAGCACAGATACGCAGTATTTT. The genes are TRBV28 and TRBJ2-3; D unclear. V was pared by 5 bases and J by 0 bases, with 12 bases between. Germline lookup yields CDR1 MDHEN and CDR2 SYDVKM. This CDR3 region has 15 residues.

The chain combines TRBV19 with TRBJ1-5; D call uncertain. Germline CDR1 and CDR2: LNHDA and SQIVND (reference sequence). This CDR3 has 14 residues. V dropped 5 bases and J dropped 5 bases, with 13 bases sitting between them. Here the CDR3 reads CASSGVAWYQPQHF. In DNA, the CDR3 is TGTGCCAGTAGTGGGGTTGCTTGGTATCAGCCCCAGCATTTT. Using reference TRBV19 and TRBJ1-5 for the parts outside the CDR3, the full variable domain is DGGITQSPKYLFRKEGQNVTLSCEQNLNHDAMYWYRQDPGQGLRLIYYSQIVNDFQKGDIAEGYSVSREKKESFPLTVTSAQKNPTAFYLCASSGVAWYQPQHFGDGTRLSIL.

The genes are TRBV10-2 and TRBJ2-7, with a tentative D call TRBD2 (6 bases). Trimming took off 7 bases at V and 1 base at J, with 14 bases between the two ends. CDR3 length equals 14 residues. Looked up from germline, CDR1 is WSHSY and CDR2 is SAAADI. CDR3 in amino acids: CASTPGAMSYEQYF. DNA of the CDR3: TGCGCCAGCACCCCGGGAGCTATGTCCTACGAGCAGTACTTC.

This sequence joins TRBV9 and TRBJ2-5; D gene uncertain. CDR3 length: 16 residues. V was clipped by 0 bases and J by 2 bases, with 14 bases between them. Germline V gene data show CDR1 as SGDLS and CDR2 as YYNGEE. The CDR3 sequence: CASSVGISVGQETQYF. The CDR3 DNA sequence: TGTGCCAGCAGCGTAGGTATCAGCGTTGGGCAAGAGACCCAGTACTTC.

The chain has TRBV6-5 and TRBJ1-2, with 8 bases lining up with TRBD1. CDR1 is MNHEY, CDR2 SVGAGI, per germline. Trimming removed 7 bases from V and 8 bases from J; junction bases left unmatched: 15. The CDR3 totals 15 residues. CDR3 amino acids: CASIGVNRGKEGYTF. DNA for the CDR3: TGTGCCAGCATCGGGGTGAACAGGGGGAAAGAGGGCTACACCTTC.

The chain joins TRBV20-1 to TRBJ2-1; D not certain. The germline V gene encodes CDR1 DFQATT and CDR2 SNEGSKA (reference sequence). This CDR3 region has 10 residues. V lost 7 bases and J lost 5, with 6 bases in between. CDR3 in DNA: TGCAGTGGAGGTAACAATGAGCAGTTCTTC. This codes for CSGGNNEQFF.

The chain is built from TRBV11-2 and TRBJ2-7; D not resolved. V was cut by 4 bases and J by 2 bases, with 6 bases left in between. Germline V gene sequence: CDR1 SGHAT, CDR2 FQNNGV. This CDR3 has 12 amino acids. CDR3 DNA: TGTGCCAGCAGCTCCAACACCTACGAGCAGTACTTC. This codes for CASSSNTYEQYF. Using reference TRBV11-2 and TRBJ2-7 for the parts outside the CDR3, the full variable domain is EAGVAQSPRYKIIEKRQSVAFWCNPISGHATLYWYQQILGQGPKLLIQFQNNGVVDDSQLPKDRFSAERLKGVDSTLKIQPAKLEDSAVYLCASSSNTYEQYFGPGTRLTVT.

The chain couples TRBV6-5 to TRBJ1-3; D is uncertain. The CDR3 totals 15 residues. V was cut by 5 bases and J by 5 bases, with 16 bases left in between. Germline V gene lookup returns CDR1 MNHEY and CDR2 SVGAGI. The CDR3 is CASSTLRVGRNTIYF. Here the CDR3 DNA reads TGTGCCAGCAGTACACTACGGGTGGGCCGAAACACCATATATTTT.

V gene TRBV20-1 combines with J gene TRBJ2-7; D is undetermined. The V end was cut by 6 bases, the J end by 4 bases, with 10 bases between. The germline V gene has CDR1 DFQATT and CDR2 SNEGSKA (reference sequence). The CDR3 length is 11 residues. The DNA for the CDR3 is TGCAGTGCCCGGATACGGTACGAGCAGTACTTC. It yields the protein CSARIRYEQYF.

This chain uses TRBV18 with TRBJ2-7; D unclear. V shed 2 bases and J shed 3 bases, with 8 bases lying between them. This CDR3 has 13 residues. Per the germline V gene, CDR1 is KGHSH and CDR2 is LQKENI. In DNA form, the CDR3 reads TGTGCCAGCTCACCAGACATGAACTACGAGCAGTACTTC. This translates into CASSPDMNYEQYF.

The chain combines TRBV19 with TRBJ2-7; 7 bases agree with TRBD1. With 10 bases clipped from V and 2 bases from J, the junction kept 5 bases outside the gene matches. Germline lookup yields CDR1 LNHDA and CDR2 SQIVND (reference sequence). The CDR3 covers 12 residues. The CDR3 DNA sequence: TGTGCCACCCGACAGGGCCCCTACGAGCAGTACTTC. This codes for CATRQGPYEQYF.

The CDR3 reads CASIQGQGNTGELFF. The CDR3, as DNA: TGTGCCAGCATACAGGGACAGGGAAACACCGGGGAGCTGTTTTTT. The chain links TRBV2 to TRBJ2-2, with 9 bases fitting TRBD1. J lost 2 bases, V lost 7 bases, and 5 bases had no gene match. From germline, CDR1 is SNHLY and CDR2 FYNNEI. This CDR3 comprises 15 residues.

This clone turned up a few times. This chain connects TRBV5-4 to TRBJ2-5, with D hard to call. Germline V CDR1 and CDR2: SGHNT, YYREEE (reference sequence). The germline V and J ends were trimmed by 4 bases and 5 bases, with 9 bases remaining between them. The CDR3 is made up of 12 amino acids. The CDR3 sequence is CASSLPRETQYF. In DNA, the CDR3 is TGTGCCAGCAGCCTACCGAGGGAGACCCAGTACTTC.

This clone turned up a few times. The J gene is TRBJ2-7, the V gene TRBV14; TRBD1 matches at 7 bases. V lost 4 bases to trimming and J lost 2 bases; unmatched junction nucleotides: 8. Germline loops: CDR1 SGHDN, CDR2 FVKESK. This CDR3 has 15 amino acids. CDR3 nucleotides: TGTGCCAGCAGCCCTGGACAGGAAAACACCTACGAGCAGTACTTC. Translating gives CASSPGQENTYEQYF.

This sequence joins TRBV7-2 and TRBJ2-7, with D uncertain. V was pared by 5 bases and J by 6 bases, with 11 bases between. Looked up from germline, CDR1 is SGHTA and CDR2 is FQGNSA. This CDR3 spans 12 amino acids. The CDR3 here is CASSHSALEQYF. CDR3 DNA sequence: TGTGCCAGCAGCCATTCCGCCCTCGAGCAGTACTTC. The variable domain in full, with the rest retrieved from reference TRBV7-2 and TRBJ2-7, is GAGVSQSPSNKVTEKGKDVELRCDPISGHTALYWYRQSLGQGLEFLIYFQGNSAPDKSGLPSDRFSAERTGGSVSTLTIQRTQQEDSAVYLCASSHSALEQYFGPGTRLTVT.

The chain has TRBV3-1 (or the pseudogene TRBV3-2) and TRBJ1-1; D call uncertain. Trimming took 1 base from V and 1 from J, leaving 7 bases between them. Germline values: CDR1 LGHDT, CDR2 YNNKEL (reference sequence). The CDR3 totals 14 residues. CDR3 residues: CASSQGSPNTEAFF. The CDR3 DNA reads as TGTGCCAGCAGCCAAGGGTCCCCGAACACTGAAGCTTTCTTT.

V is TRBV28 and J is TRBJ1-3; 9 positions match TRBD1. CDR3 length: 17 amino acids. The germline V gene has CDR1 MDHEN and CDR2 SYDVKM. Losses at the gene ends were 7 bases for V and 4 bases for J; bases not matched to a gene: 14. CDR3 nucleotides: TGTGCCAGCACGGGACCTCCGGGACAGGGTCAAGGAAACACCATATATTTT. It yields the protein CASTGPPGQGQGNTIYF. Full variable domain (rest looked up from reference TRBV28 and TRBJ1-3): DVKVTQSSRYLVKRTGEKVFLECVQDMDHENMFWYRQDPGLGLRLIYFSYDVKMKEKGDIPEGYSVSREKKERFSLILESASTNQTSMYLCASTGPPGQGQGNTIYFGEGSWLTVV.

The gene calls are TRBV6-1 and TRBJ2-3; TRBD2 matches at 12 bases. The V gene's germline CDR1 is MNHNS and CDR2 SASEGT. There are 17 residues in the CDR3. V gave up 4 bases and J gave up 3 bases; unmatched junction bases: 8. CDR3 amino acids: CASSALSSGRETDTQYF. The CDR3 DNA reads as TGTGCCAGCAGTGCCCTCTCTAGCGGGAGGGAGACAGATACGCAGTATTTT.

The chain is built from TRBV5-1 and TRBJ2-7; D unresolved. CDR1 and CDR2 (germline): SGHRS, YFSETQ. This CDR3 contains 14 residues. Trimming took off 0 bases at V and 3 bases at J, with 10 bases between the two ends. CDR3 residues: CASSLVGRIYEQYF. Here the CDR3 DNA reads TGCGCCAGCAGCTTGGTTGGCAGGATCTACGAGCAGTACTTC.

This clone was counted a few times. The V call is TRBV15, the J call TRBJ2-2; 9 nucleotides align to TRBD2. This CDR3 contains 19 residues. Germline assignment: CDR1 LNHNV and CDR2 YYDKDF (reference sequence). J lost 2 bases, V lost 0 bases, and 10 bases had no gene match. The CDR3 DNA reads TGTGCCACCAGCAGAGATAAAGTTGGGGGACTAGCTAACACCGGGGAGCTGTTTTTT. It encodes CATSRDKVGGLANTGELFF.

The rearrangement links TRBV6-4 to TRBJ2-3, with 9 nucleotides matching TRBD2. CDR1 is MRHNA, CDR2 SNTAGT, per germline. The CDR3 has 15 residues. The J segment lost 5 bases and the V segment lost 4 bases, leaving 7 bases of the junction unmatched. The CDR3 is CASSVIAGEGDTQYF. The CDR3 bases are TGTGCCAGCAGTGTAATAGCGGGAGAAGGAGATACGCAGTATTTT.

This chain uses TRBV19 with TRBJ1-4, with D perhaps TRBD1 (5 bases). The V and J ends lost 5 bases and 1 base respectively, with 17 bases between them. This CDR3 spans 17 amino acids. CDR1 LNHDA and CDR2 SQIVND come from the germline V gene (reference sequence). The CDR3 bases are TGTGCCAGTAGTGCCCCCGGGACGTTGGTAACTAATGAAAAACTGTTTTTT. It specifies CASSAPGTLVTNEKLFF.